This TCR beta chain was recovered during a study of CD8 T cells in Susac syndrome. Random hexamers served to reverse transcribe roughly 0.45 to 1 ug RNA. Multiplex immunoSEQ PCR targeted 54 Vbeta and 13 Jbeta TCR beta segments. TCRdb ran MiXCR on the immunoSEQ multiplex PCR reads and lists one entry per CDR3 protein. The profile covers 300,000 or so distinct CDR3 sequences, with roughly 94% appearing a single time and less than 0.08% taken by the ten largest. Trimming pared 4 bases from V and 6 bases from J, leaving 12 bases between. The CDR3 is made up of 14 amino acids. CDR1 LNHDA and CDR2 SQIVND come from the germline V gene (reference sequence). CD8+ and CD4+ T cells from blood underwent TCR beta sequencing, which was carried out in a high-throughput format. The multiple sclerosis controls consisted of treatment-naive patients with relapsing-remitting disease, either stable or active. Negative isolation yielded CD8+ and CD4+ T cells; FACS enriched TEMRA cells.

The clonotype was recovered from a human donor with multiple sclerosis. This chain links TRBV19 with TRBJ1-4, with a possible D match to TRBD1 (5 bases). The sequencing input was CD4+ T cells from PBMCs. The chain's CDR3 is CASSNLRGDEKLFF. The CDR3 DNA is TGTGCCAGTAGTAACCTACGGGGGGATGAAAAACTGTTTTTT.